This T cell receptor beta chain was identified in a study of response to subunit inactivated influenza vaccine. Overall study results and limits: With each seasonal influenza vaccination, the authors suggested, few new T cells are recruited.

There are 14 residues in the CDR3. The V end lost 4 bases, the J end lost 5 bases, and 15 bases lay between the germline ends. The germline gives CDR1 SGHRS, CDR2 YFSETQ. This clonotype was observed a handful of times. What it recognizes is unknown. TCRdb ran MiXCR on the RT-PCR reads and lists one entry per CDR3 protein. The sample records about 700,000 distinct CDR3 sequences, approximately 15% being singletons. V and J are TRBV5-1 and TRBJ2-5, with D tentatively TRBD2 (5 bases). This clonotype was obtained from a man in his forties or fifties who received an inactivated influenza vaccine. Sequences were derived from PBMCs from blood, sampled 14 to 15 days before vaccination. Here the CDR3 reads CASSPRVGGETQYF. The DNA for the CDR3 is TGCGCCAGCAGCCCGAGGGTCGGCGGGGAGACCCAGTACTTC.